This T cell receptor beta chain was observed in a study of shared clonotypes between healthy human individuals. As defined, naive CD8 cells were CD45RO-negative and positively selected for CCR7, with terminally differentiated effector memory CD45RA+ cells excluded. The CDR3 loop spans 15 amino acids. V lost 4 bases to trimming and J lost 5 bases; unmatched junction nucleotides: 6. Looked up from germline, CDR1 is SGHDT and CDR2 is YYEEEE. This clone was observed a single time. The data were produced by immunoSEQ multiplex PCR, yet TCRdb's version contains in-frame clones alone and is incomplete. This sample yields approximately 590,000 clones, of which around 95% are seen a single time; 0.085% to 0.11% belongs to the top ten.

This rearrangement joins TRBV5-6 to TRBJ2-7; TRBD2 matches at 13 bases. The material sequenced was naive CD8+ T cells sorted from blood. The receptor was derived from a woman aged 25 to 39 in good health. The DNA for the CDR3 is TGTGCCAGCAGCCCGCCGGGACTAGCGGGGCACGAGCAGTACTTC. Its translation is CASSPPGLAGHEQYF.